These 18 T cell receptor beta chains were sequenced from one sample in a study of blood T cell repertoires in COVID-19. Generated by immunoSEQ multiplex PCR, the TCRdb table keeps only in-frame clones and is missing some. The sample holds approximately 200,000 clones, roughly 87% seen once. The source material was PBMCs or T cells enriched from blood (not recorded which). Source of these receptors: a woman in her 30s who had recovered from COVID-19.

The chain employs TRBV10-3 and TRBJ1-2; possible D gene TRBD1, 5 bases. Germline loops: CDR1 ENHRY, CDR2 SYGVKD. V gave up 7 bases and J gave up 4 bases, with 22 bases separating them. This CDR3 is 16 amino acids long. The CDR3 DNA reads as TGTGCCATCACGGGCAGTTCACTCACAACAGGCTATGGCTACACCTTC. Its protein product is CAITGSSLTTGYGYTF.

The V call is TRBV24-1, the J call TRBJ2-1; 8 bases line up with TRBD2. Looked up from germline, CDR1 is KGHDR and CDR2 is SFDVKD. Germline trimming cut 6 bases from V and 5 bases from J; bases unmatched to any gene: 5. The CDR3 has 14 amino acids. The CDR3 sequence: CATSRIAGNNEQFF. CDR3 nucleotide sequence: TGTGCCACCAGTCGCATAGCGGGAAACAATGAGCAGTTCTTC.

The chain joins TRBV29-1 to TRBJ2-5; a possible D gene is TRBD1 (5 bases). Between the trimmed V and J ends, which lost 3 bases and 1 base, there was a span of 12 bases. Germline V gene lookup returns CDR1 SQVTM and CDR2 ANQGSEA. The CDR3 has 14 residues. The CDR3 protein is CSVEEPQGQETQYF. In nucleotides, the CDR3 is TGCAGCGTTGAGGAGCCGCAGGGCCAAGAGACCCAGTACTTC.

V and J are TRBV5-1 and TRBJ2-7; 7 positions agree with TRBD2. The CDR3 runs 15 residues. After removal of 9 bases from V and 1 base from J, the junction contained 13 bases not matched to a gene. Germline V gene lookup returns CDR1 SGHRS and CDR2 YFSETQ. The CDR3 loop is CATTTGPSGSYEQYF. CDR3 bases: TGCGCCACAACCACGGGCCCTAGCGGATCCTACGAGCAGTACTTC.

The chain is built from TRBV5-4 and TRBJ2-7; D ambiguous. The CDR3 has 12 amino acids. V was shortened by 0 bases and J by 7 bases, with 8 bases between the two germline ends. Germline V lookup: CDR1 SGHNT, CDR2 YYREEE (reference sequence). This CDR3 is CASSLDRLEQYF. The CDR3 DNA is TGTGCCAGCAGCTTGGACCGGTTAGAGCAGTACTTC.

This CDR3 is CASSELRVPSGANVLTF. The CDR3 region has the DNA TGTGCCAGCAGTGAACTCCGGGTACCCTCTGGGGCCAACGTCCTGACTTTC. The chain combines TRBV2 with TRBJ2-6; D unclear. The CDR3 covers 17 residues. The germline V gene encodes CDR1 SNHLY and CDR2 FYNNEI. V was pared by 2 bases and J by 0 bases, with 11 bases between.

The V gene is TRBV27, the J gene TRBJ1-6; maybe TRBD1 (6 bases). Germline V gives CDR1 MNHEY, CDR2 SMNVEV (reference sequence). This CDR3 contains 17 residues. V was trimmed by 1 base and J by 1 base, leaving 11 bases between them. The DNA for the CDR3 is TGTGCCAGCAGTTTATACGGGGGGCCATCCTATAATTCACCCCTCCACTTT. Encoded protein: CASSLYGGPSYNSPLHF.

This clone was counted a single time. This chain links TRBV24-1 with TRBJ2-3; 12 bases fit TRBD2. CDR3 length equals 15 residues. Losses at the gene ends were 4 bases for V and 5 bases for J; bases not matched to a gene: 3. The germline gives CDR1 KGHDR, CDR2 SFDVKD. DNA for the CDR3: TGTGCCACCAGTGAACCTAGCGGGGGGGAAGATACGCAGTATTTT. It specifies CATSEPSGGEDTQYF.

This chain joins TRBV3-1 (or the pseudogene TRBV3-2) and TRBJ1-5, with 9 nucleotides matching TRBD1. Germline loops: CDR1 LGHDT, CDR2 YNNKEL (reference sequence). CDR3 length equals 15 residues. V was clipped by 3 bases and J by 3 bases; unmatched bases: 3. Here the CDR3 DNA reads TGTGCCAGCAGCCACGGGACAGGGCTCAATCAGCCCCAGCATTTT. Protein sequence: CASSHGTGLNQPQHF.

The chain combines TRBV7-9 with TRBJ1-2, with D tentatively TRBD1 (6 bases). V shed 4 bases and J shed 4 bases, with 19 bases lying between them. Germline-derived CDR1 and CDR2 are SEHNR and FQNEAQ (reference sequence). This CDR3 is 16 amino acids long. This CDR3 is CASSSHRVAPGYGYTF. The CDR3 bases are TGTGCCAGCAGCTCCCACAGGGTTGCGCCTGGCTATGGCTACACCTTC.

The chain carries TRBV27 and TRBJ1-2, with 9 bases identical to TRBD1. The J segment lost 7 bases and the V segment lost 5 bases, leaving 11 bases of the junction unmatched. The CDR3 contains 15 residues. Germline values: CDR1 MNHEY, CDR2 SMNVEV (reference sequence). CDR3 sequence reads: CASSDPGQGLPGYTF. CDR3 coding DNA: TGTGCCAGCAGTGATCCGGGACAGGGCTTACCTGGCTACACCTTC.

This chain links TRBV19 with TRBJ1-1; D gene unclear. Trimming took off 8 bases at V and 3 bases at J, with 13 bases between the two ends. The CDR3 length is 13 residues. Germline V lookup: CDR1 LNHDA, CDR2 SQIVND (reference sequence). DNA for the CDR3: TGTGCCAGTGTGCCAGATTTCGACACTGAAGCTTTCTTT. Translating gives CASVPDFDTEAFF.

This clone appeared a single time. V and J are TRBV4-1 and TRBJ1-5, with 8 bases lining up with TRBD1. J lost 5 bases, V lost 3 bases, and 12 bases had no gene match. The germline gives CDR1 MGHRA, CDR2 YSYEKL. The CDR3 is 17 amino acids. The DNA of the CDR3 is TGCGCCAGCAGCCAGGAAGACAGGGGACTGGGGGATCAGCCCCAGCATTTT. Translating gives CASSQEDRGLGDQPQHF.

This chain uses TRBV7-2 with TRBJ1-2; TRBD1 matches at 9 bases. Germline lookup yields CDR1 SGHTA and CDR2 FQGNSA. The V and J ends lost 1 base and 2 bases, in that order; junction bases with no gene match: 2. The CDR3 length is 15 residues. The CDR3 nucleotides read TGTGCCAGCAGCTTAGGAGGGACAGGGAACTATGGCTACACCTTC. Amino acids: CASSLGGTGNYGYTF.

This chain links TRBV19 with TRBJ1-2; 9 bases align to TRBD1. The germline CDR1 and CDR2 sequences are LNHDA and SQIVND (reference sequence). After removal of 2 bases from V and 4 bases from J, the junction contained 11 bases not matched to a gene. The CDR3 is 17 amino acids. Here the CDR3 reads CASSISLGTGLVYGYTF. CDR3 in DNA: TGTGCCAGTAGTATATCTCTCGGGACAGGGCTAGTCTATGGCTACACCTTC.

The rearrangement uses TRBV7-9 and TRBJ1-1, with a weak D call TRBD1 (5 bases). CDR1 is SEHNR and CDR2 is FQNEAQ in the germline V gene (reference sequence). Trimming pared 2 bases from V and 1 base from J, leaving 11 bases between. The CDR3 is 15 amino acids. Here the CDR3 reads CASSLLRQGNTEAFF. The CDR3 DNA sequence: TGTGCCAGCAGCTTACTAAGGCAGGGGAACACTGAAGCTTTCTTT. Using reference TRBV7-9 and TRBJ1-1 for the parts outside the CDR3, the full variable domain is DTGVSQNPRHKITKRGQNVTFRCDPISEHNRLYWYRQTLGQGPEFLTYFQNEAQLEKSRLLSDRFSAERPKGSFSTLEIQRTEQGDSAMYLCASSLLRQGNTEAFFGQGTRLTVV.

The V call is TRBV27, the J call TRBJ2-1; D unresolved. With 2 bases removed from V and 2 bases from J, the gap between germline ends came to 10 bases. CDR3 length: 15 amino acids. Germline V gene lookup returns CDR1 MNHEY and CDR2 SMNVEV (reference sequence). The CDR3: CASSLVQRPYNEQFF. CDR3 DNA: TGTGCCAGCAGTTTAGTCCAGCGTCCCTACAATGAGCAGTTCTTC.

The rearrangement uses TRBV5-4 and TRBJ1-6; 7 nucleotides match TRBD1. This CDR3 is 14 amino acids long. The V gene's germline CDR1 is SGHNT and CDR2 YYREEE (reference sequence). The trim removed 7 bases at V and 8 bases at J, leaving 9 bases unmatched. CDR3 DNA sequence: TGTGCCAGCCAGGCAGGGGGATCGGATTCACCCCTCCACTTT. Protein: CASQAGGSDSPLHF.